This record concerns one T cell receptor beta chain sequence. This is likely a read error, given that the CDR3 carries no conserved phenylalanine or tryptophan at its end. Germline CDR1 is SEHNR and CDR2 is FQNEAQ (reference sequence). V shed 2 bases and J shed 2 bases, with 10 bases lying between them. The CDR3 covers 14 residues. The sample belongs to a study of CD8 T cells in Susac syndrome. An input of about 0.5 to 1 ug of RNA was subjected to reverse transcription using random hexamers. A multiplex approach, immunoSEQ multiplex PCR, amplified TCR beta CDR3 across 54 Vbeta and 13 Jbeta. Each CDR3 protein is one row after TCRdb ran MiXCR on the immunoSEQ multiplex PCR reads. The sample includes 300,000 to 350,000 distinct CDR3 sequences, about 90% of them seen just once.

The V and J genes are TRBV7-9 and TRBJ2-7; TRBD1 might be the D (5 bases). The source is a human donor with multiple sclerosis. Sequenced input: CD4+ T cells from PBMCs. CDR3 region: CASSLRQPPYEQYL. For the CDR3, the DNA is TGTGCCAGCAGCTTAAGACAGCCCCCCTACGAGCAGTACCTC.